This T cell receptor (beta chain) was found in a study of PD-1 blockade in classical Hodgkin lymphoma (dated by TCRdb to the early 2020s). In the study overall: Nivolumab dosing was 3 mg/kg intravenously every 2 weeks, continuing until either disease progression or unacceptable toxicity. To define a peripheral blood immune signature of response to PD-1 blockade in classical Hodgkin lymphoma, the study combined TCR beta sequencing with CyTOF.

What the authors observed across the whole study: Baseline TCR diversity was reported to be lower in newly diagnosed patients than in healthy donors, and even lower in relapsed/refractory patients. Trial patients with a complete response had baseline diversity similar to that of newly diagnosed patients, while partial responders and progressors had significantly lower diversity. A significant rise by C4D1 was seen in CD4+ but not CD8+ TCR diversity (p=0.0027 vs p=0.16), with the rise being most apparent in complete responders (p=0.02). Lower diversity was seen in patients whose nivolumab began less than 1 year after ASCT, and these patients were left out of later analyses so that immune reconstitution would not confound the results. The study was restricted to a single clinical trial cohort, and the causes of repertoire differences, possibly disease activity or prior therapy, were left undefined.

The time point label on this specimen signifies: cycle 2 day 1 (C2D1) of nivolumab. Every trial patient had relapsed following autologous stem cell transplantation, and prior brentuximab vedotin exposure was what differed among cohorts A, B and C. The trial cohort included fewer than 65 patients with relapsed/refractory classical Hodgkin lymphoma, and each patient had a best overall response of complete response, partial response or progressive disease. Trial patients were treated with single-agent nivolumab in the multi-cohort phase II CheckMate 205 trial. An independent review committee assessed best overall response by applying the 2007 International Working Group response criteria. Trial PBMCs were collected immediately before nivolumab initiation (C1D1) and during therapy at cycle 2 day 1 and cycle 4 day 1. Peripheral blood was collected in 8 mL Vacutainer Cell Preparation Tubes, from which PBMCs were isolated by centrifugation and then cryopreserved.

From its cysteine to its phenylalanine, the CDR3 spans 15 amino acids. The DNA shown is the 45-base CDR3, in frame from base 1. The germline V gene encodes CDR1 SGHTA and CDR2 FQGNSA. V was cut back by 1 base and J by 4 bases, leaving a gap of 11 bases between them. The Qiagen DNeasy kit was used to extract genomic DNA from unsorted PBMCs and from the negatively selected CD4+ and CD8+ fractions. TCR beta CDR3 regions were subjected to amplification by immunoSEQ multiplex PCR with primers that anneal to V and J segments. A synthetic immune receptor repertoire was used to minimize amplification bias, and any residual bias was removed computationally once sequencing was done. Per the source publication's procedure: Custom Python scripts were used to quantify repertoire diversity as the Shannon entropy index. Unsorted, CD4+ and CD8+ repertoires were analyzed separately, except in combined analyses where CD4+ and CD8+ sequences were merged in silico. Clonal expansion was defined as at least a 2-fold frequency increase after treatment relative to C1D1, with a pseudocount of 0.5 for undetected baseline clones. Singleton clones were defined as clones with 0 or 1 copy at C1D1, and non-singleton clones were defined as clones with 2 or more copies. Clones expanded in unsorted samples were labelled as CD4+, CD8+ or unknown by matching protein sequences in sorted samples from the same patient. Diversity changes from C1D1 to C4D1 were tested in paired samples using Wilcoxon tests. Here the immuneACCESS table is served through TCRdb, limited to in-frame sequences with V and J called. Missing clones are a known gap in these copies; in checked studies unresolved V genes cover under half, and the rest lacks a known reason. That table is the source of V, J and clone size, and D and trimming were worked out from the DNA. This sample lists roughly 100,000 clones; more than 85% were detected once. The ten top clones hold under 8% of the sample.

In the case of this clone: Its cognate antigen has yet to be identified. Base qualities are not recorded, but no much larger clone differs from it by a single base.

Sample: peripheral blood mononuclear cells (PBMCs), taken before the second cycle of nivolumab. The clonotype comes from a human donor with classical Hodgkin lymphoma. The chain joins TRBV7-2 to TRBJ1-3; the D segment cannot be called with confidence. This receptor has the CDR3 CASSLGADSGNTIYF. The sequenced DNA is TGTGCCAGCAGCTTAGGGGCAGACTCCGGAAACACCATATATTTT.